This T cell receptor (beta chain) was recovered during a study of blood T cell repertoires in COVID-19. Study background: Specimens from acute and convalescent COVID-19 originated in the United States, Italy and Spain. The analysed material was cDNA or gDNA that came from T cells, B-cell-depleted T cells, or PBMCs.

Which cohort a participant joined came from the clinical history participants gave. The CDR3 is 16 amino acids. Germline V gene data show CDR1 as KGHSH and CDR2 as LQKENI. With 1 base clipped from V and 4 bases from J, the junction kept 4 bases outside the gene matches. Methods used by the authors: For nucleated cells, counts were estimated from reference gene primer amplification. Assay used: immunoSEQ multiplex PCR; TCRdb lists only in-frame clones, some missing. V and J calls and clone size follow that table, whereas D and trimming were derived from the DNA. Of about 270,000 clones in the sample, 85% to 90% are singletons; the top ten hold 4.1%.

The receptor comes from a woman aged 30 to 39 with acute COVID-19. Input material: PBMCs or T cells enriched from blood (not recorded which). The chain has TRBV18 and TRBJ2-1, with 10 bases lining up with TRBD2. CDR3: CASSPLKAGGYNEQFF. CDR3 bases: TGTGCCAGCTCACCACTAAAAGCGGGAGGGTACAATGAGCAGTTCTTC.